The rows below give T cell receptor beta chains drawn from one sample of a study of CD8+ T cells in alopecia areata. Method: immunoSEQ multiplex PCR; TCRdb's copy keeps in-frame clones and lacks some. The profile shows roughly 120,000 clones, roughly three fifths of them singletons. The specimen was CD8+ T cells sorted from blood, collected at week 24, from a patient treated with tofacitinib. Receptors were obtained from a human donor with alopecia areata. Each CDR3 is given with its conserved first and last residue. Each record gives: J gene, V gene, D gene, clone size, CDR3 DNA, CDR3 protein. D genes are given only for firm matches. The listing skips clone size in some rows; elsewhere it reads once, few, many or a size class.

j_gene: TRBJ2-2
v_gene: TRBV13
d_gene: TRBD2
abundance: -
CDR3nt: TGTGCCAGCAGCTTGGGCCTAGCGGGAACCGGGGAGCTGTTTTTT
CDR3aa: CASSLGLAGTGELFF

j_gene: TRBJ1-2
v_gene: TRBV9
d_gene: TRBD1
abundance: -
CDR3nt: TGTGCCAGCAGCCCGATACCGACAGGGAGGTACACCTTC
CDR3aa: CASSPIPTGRYTF

j_gene: TRBJ2-7
v_gene: TRBV27
d_gene: -
abundance: -
CDR3nt: TGTGCCAGCAGTTTACTTGGGGGGCCGACCTACGAGCAGTACTTC
CDR3aa: CASSLLGGPTYEQYF

j_gene: TRBJ2-5
v_gene: TRBV30
d_gene: TRBD2
abundance: -
CDR3nt: TGTGCCTGGAGTGTCCCCCTAGCGGGGGGACTCGGGTTACAAGAGACCCAGTACTTC
CDR3aa: CAWSVPLAGGLGLQETQYF

j_gene: TRBJ2-7
v_gene: TRBV30
d_gene: -
abundance: -
CDR3nt: TGTGCCTGGAGTGGACCGTACGAGCAGTACTTC
CDR3aa: CAWSGPYEQYF

j_gene: TRBJ1-1
v_gene: TRBV6-1
d_gene: -
abundance: -
CDR3nt: TGTGCCAGCAGTGAAGTGGGATTGAACACTGAAGCTTTCTTT
CDR3aa: CASSEVGLNTEAFF

j_gene: TRBJ2-2
v_gene: TRBV10-3
d_gene: -
abundance: few
CDR3nt: TGTGCCATCAGTGAGTCTGTGGACTCCCTCACCGGGGAGCTGTTTTTT
CDR3aa: CAISESVDSLTGELFF

j_gene: TRBJ2-3
v_gene: TRBV27
d_gene: TRBD2
abundance: -
CDR3nt: TGTGCCAGCAGTCCCTCGGCGGGGGACTACCTCGGGGGCACAGATACGCAGTATTTT
CDR3aa: CASSPSAGDYLGGTDTQYF

j_gene: TRBJ2-4
v_gene: TRBV5-4
d_gene: TRBD1
abundance: once
CDR3nt: TGTGCCAGCAGCTTGGGGTCGGGACAGGGGTACATTCAGTACTTC
CDR3aa: CASSLGSGQGYIQYF

j_gene: TRBJ2-1
v_gene: TRBV29-1
d_gene: TRBD2
abundance: -
CDR3nt: TGCAGCGTTGAAGAGATACTAGCGGGGGGGCTGTATGAGCAGTTCTTC
CDR3aa: CSVEEILAGGLYEQFF

j_gene: TRBJ1-4
v_gene: TRBV2
d_gene: -
abundance: few
CDR3nt: TGTGCCAGCTTAGCTGCAACTAATGAAAAACTGTTTTTT
CDR3aa: CASLAATNEKLFF

j_gene: TRBJ1-2
v_gene: TRBV29-1
d_gene: TRBD1
abundance: few
CDR3nt: TGCAGCGTTGACGACAGGGGGCCGGCTAACTATGGCTACACCTTC
CDR3aa: CSVDDRGPANYGYTF

j_gene: TRBJ1-2
v_gene: TRBV9
d_gene: TRBD1
abundance: -
CDR3nt: TGTGCCAGCACCCCGACAGGGGGCTTATGGAACTATGGCTACACCTTC
CDR3aa: CASTPTGGLWNYGYTF

j_gene: TRBJ2-7
v_gene: TRBV4-2
d_gene: -
abundance: few
CDR3nt: TGTGCCAGCAGCCGCCAATATTGGGGCGAGCAGTACTTC
CDR3aa: CASSRQYWGEQYF

j_gene: TRBJ2-5
v_gene: TRBV29-1
d_gene: TRBD1
abundance: -
CDR3nt: TGCAGCGTTGAAAGGGACAGGGGGCAAAAAGAGACCCAGTACTTC
CDR3aa: CSVERDRGQKETQYF

j_gene: TRBJ2-7
v_gene: TRBV30
d_gene: -
abundance: -
CDR3nt: TGTGCCTGGAGTTCCCCCGGAGGGTCCTACGAGCAGTACTTC
CDR3aa: CAWSSPGGSYEQYF

j_gene: TRBJ1-1
v_gene: TRBV6-6
d_gene: TRBD1
abundance: -
CDR3nt: TGTGCCAGCAGTGCCGGGACAGGGGTTACTGAAGCTTTCTTT
CDR3aa: CASSAGTGVTEAFF

j_gene: TRBJ1-1
v_gene: TRBV10-3
d_gene: TRBD1
abundance: -
CDR3nt: TGTGCCATCAGCCAGAAAGAGACAGGGGAGAACACTGAAGCTTTCTTT
CDR3aa: CAISQKETGENTEAFF

j_gene: TRBJ2-7
v_gene: TRBV19
d_gene: -
abundance: -
CDR3nt: TGTGCCAGTACCGGACAGACACCCCACGAGCAGTACTTC
CDR3aa: CASTGQTPHEQYF